This T cell receptor (beta chain) emerged from a study of regulatory T cells in long-lasting Graves disease. Whole-study context: By definition, persistent Graves' disease involved antithyroid drugs for over 5 years alongside positive TSH receptor antibodies. Study-wide findings and caveats: Accuracy was possibly reduced by small sample size.

Germline V CDR1 and CDR2: MNHNS, SASEGT. The CDR3 runs 15 residues. Trimming pared 8 bases from V and 1 base from J, leaving 15 bases between. This clonotype was detected many times. Its antigen is unknown. The TCR beta library used iRepertoire HTBI primers with Arm-PCR amplification of CDR3. Per the original methods: Across samples, 62 TRBV and some 14 TRBJ segments were found. TCRdb recomputed calls from the multiplex PCR reads with MiXCR, one row per CDR3 protein. None of the V and J calls come from the authors' own analysis; TCRdb made them. Among 450,000 or so distinct CDR3 sequences listed, roughly 20% were seen once. Stated time point: persistent/refractory GD, antithyroid drugs over 5 years with positive TRAb. PBMCs provided the RNA from which the TCR library was made.

Sequencing used peripheral blood mononuclear cells (PBMCs), obtained when the disease was refractory, from a patient treated with antithyroid drugs. The source is a female donor with Graves disease. The rearrangement joins TRBV6-1 to TRBJ1-5; a weak D match, TRBD1 (5 bases). Written as DNA, the CDR3 is TGTGCCAGCTCAAAAGGGGCTGGGAGCAATCAGCCCCAGCATTTT. Protein product: CASSKGAGSNQPQHF.